The 10 T cell receptor beta chains below come from one sample, sequenced in a study of radiotherapy plus CTLA-4 blockade in lung cancer. This table comes from immunoSEQ multiplex PCR, and its TCRdb copy is limited to in-frame clones, with some not included. This table holds more than 90,000 clones, 78% found once. The sequenced sample was peripheral blood, obtained from a patient treated with radiotherapy plus ipilimumab. These receptors originate from a human donor with non-small cell lung cancer who had a partial response to radiotherapy plus ipilimumab.

The chain carries TRBV4-2 and TRBJ2-5, with D possibly matching TRBD1 (6 bases). The CDR3 totals 16 residues. Trimming stripped 1 base from V and 4 bases from J, with 16 bases between. CDR1 and CDR2 (germline): LGHNA, YNFKEQ. The CDR3 DNA follows: TGTGCCAGCAGCCAAGTGCAGGGGAGAATTCGAGAGACCCAGTACTTC. As protein: CASSQVQGRIRETQYF.

The chain couples TRBV5-4 to TRBJ1-2; D might be TRBD1 (6 bases). The length of the CDR3 is 15 residues. The germline gives CDR1 SGHNT, CDR2 YYREEE (reference sequence). V lost 1 base and J 4 bases, leaving 14 bases between the germline ends. CDR3 region: CASSLRGILSYGYTF. The CDR3 DNA is TGTGCCAGCAGCTTGAGGGGGATCCTTTCCTATGGCTACACCTTC.

The chain combines TRBV4-1 with TRBJ1-5; TRBD1 agrees at 9 bases. Per germline, CDR1 MGHRA and CDR2 YSYEKL. With V trimmed by 0 bases and J by 6 bases, 6 bases remained unmatched. This CDR3 region has 16 residues. CDR3 nucleotides: TGCGCCAGCAGCCAAGATGGGACAGGGTACGGTCAGCCCCAGCATTTT. It codes for CASSQDGTGYGQPQHF.

This chain uses TRBV15 with TRBJ2-1; D perhaps matches TRBD1 (6 bases). The length of the CDR3 is 13 residues. Germline V gives CDR1 LNHNV, CDR2 YYDKDF (reference sequence). Trimming left V 5 bases short and J 4 bases short, with 9 bases between. The CDR3 loop is CATSSDRYNEQFF. CDR3 bases: TGTGCCACCAGCTCCGACAGGTACAATGAGCAGTTCTTC.

The V and J genes are TRBV6-1 and TRBJ2-7; 10 bases line up with TRBD2. The V gene end was trimmed by 7 bases and the J gene end by 3 bases; junction bases not matched to a gene: 6. This CDR3 comprises 14 residues. Germline V lookup: CDR1 MNHNS, CDR2 SASEGT. CDR3 bases: TGTGCCAGCATCCCCTTAGCGGGAGGCTACGAGCAGTACTTC. Protein product: CASIPLAGGYEQYF.

The genes are TRBV2 and TRBJ2-1; 14 nucleotides agree with TRBD2. The CDR3 covers 15 residues. After removal of 5 bases from V and 7 bases from J, the junction contained 4 bases not matched to a gene. The germline gives CDR1 SNHLY, CDR2 FYNNEI. The CDR3 DNA sequence: TGTGCCAGCAGTCGCGGGACTAGCGGGAGAAATGAGCAGTTCTTC. It codes for CASSRGTSGRNEQFF.

The V call is TRBV5-1, the J call TRBJ2-2, with 9 bases that match TRBD1. Trimming at V came to 4 bases and at J to 5 bases, leaving 6 bases not matched to a gene. This CDR3 contains 15 residues. Germline V gene data show CDR1 as SGHRS and CDR2 as YFSETQ. DNA for the CDR3: TGCGCCAGCAGCCCAGCCGGGACAGGGACCGGGGAGCTGTTTTTT. Protein: CASSPAGTGTGELFF.

The chain joins TRBV5-1 to TRBJ1-5; possible D gene TRBD1, 6 bases. CDR1 is SGHRS and CDR2 is YFSETQ in the germline V gene. V was shortened by 4 bases and J by 3 bases, with 14 bases between the two germline ends. The CDR3 contains 15 residues. The CDR3 spells CASSQIGGHNQPQHF. The CDR3, as DNA: TGCGCCAGCAGCCAGATCGGGGGGCACAATCAGCCCCAGCATTTT. Supplemented by reference TRBV5-1 and TRBJ1-5, the full variable domain reads KAGVTQTPRYLIKTRGQQVTLSCSPISGHRSVSWYQQTPGQGLQFLFEYFSETQRNKGNFPGRFSGRQFSNSRSEMNVSTLELGDSALYLCASSQIGGHNQPQHFGDGTRLSIL.

V usage is TRBV15 and J usage is TRBJ2-3; 9 positions agree with TRBD1. In germline, CDR1 is LNHNV, CDR2 YYDKDF (reference sequence). There are 16 residues in the CDR3. Trimming took 2 bases from V and 5 from J; bases not matched to a gene: 8. The CDR3 here is CATSRSPGQGEDTQYF. The CDR3 bases are TGTGCCACCAGCAGATCACCGGGACAGGGTGAAGATACGCAGTATTTT.

This rearrangement joins TRBV28 to TRBJ1-2; TRBD1 agrees at 11 bases. The CDR3 spans 15 residues. Germline assignment: CDR1 MDHEN and CDR2 SYDVKM. V lost 7 bases and J lost 8; bases outside the gene matches: 12. The CDR3 sequence: CASNPRTGGTGGYTF. CDR3 nucleotides: TGTGCCAGCAACCCAAGGACAGGGGGCACCGGGGGCTACACCTTC.